The TCR beta chain under discussion was sequenced for a study of a mutant IDH1 vaccine in newly diagnosed glioma. Generated by immunoSEQ multiplex PCR, the TCRdb table keeps only in-frame clones and is missing some. The sample lists tens of thousands of clones; roughly 80% were seen once. The sample's time point: baseline, week 1 (first vaccination visit). Treatment meaning: pre-vaccination baseline after standard-of-care therapy. Trimming removed 4 bases from V and 1 base from J, with 12 bases in between. The CDR3 is made up of 14 amino acids. Germline assignment: CDR1 SQVTM and CDR2 ANQGSEA. The genes are TRBV29-1 and TRBJ2-3; tentatively, D is TRBD1 or TRBD2 (5 bases each). The TCR sequence derives from a man in his forties with glioma. Some clones in this sample may be carry-over from other donors' samples. Sequencing was performed on PBMCs, taken from a glioma patient treated with radiotherapy, temozolomide or both. The CDR3 bases are TGCAGCGTTGGGGGGATTATACGCACAGATACGCAGTATTTT. Translated, it gives CSVGGIIRTDTQYF.